These 20 T cell receptor beta chains share one sample of origin, sequenced in a study of blood T cell repertoires in COVID-19. Clones were sequenced by immunoSEQ multiplex PCR, and TCRdb holds only the in-frame ones, with some missing. The sample has some 270,000 clones; 84% are singletons. Sequenced sample: peripheral blood. Receptor source: a woman aged 40 to 49 who had recovered from COVID-19.

V usage is TRBV6-2 or TRBV6-3 and J usage is TRBJ2-7; tentatively, D is TRBD1 (6 bases). This CDR3 spans 14 amino acids. Germline V CDR1 and CDR2: MNHEY, SVGEGT. V was cut by 7 bases and J by 2 bases, with 15 bases left in between. This CDR3 reads CASTPTTGAYEQYF. The CDR3 bases are TGTGCCAGCACCCCAACGACAGGCGCCTACGAGCAGTACTTC.

This chain links TRBV7-2 with TRBJ1-1; TRBD1 is a possible D gene (5 bases). Trimming took off 3 bases at V and 2 bases at J, with 7 bases between the two ends. This CDR3 has 13 residues. CDR1 SGHTA and CDR2 FQGNSA come from the germline V gene. The CDR3 region is CASSFQGNTEAFF. For the CDR3, the DNA is TGTGCCAGCAGCTTCCAGGGAAACACTGAAGCTTTCTTT.

The chain has TRBV19 and TRBJ1-2; D possibly corresponds to TRBD1 (5 bases). The CDR3 spans 14 residues. Trimming shortened V by 7 bases and J by 1 base, and 13 bases separated the two germline ends. CDR1 LNHDA and CDR2 SQIVND come from the germline V gene (reference sequence). The CDR3: CASNQNRNNYGYTF. CDR3 in DNA: TGTGCCAGTAACCAAAACAGGAATAACTATGGCTACACCTTC.

This chain uses TRBV6-5 with TRBJ1-5; D gene unclear. The CDR3 sequence is 13 residues long. Germline CDR1 is MNHEY and CDR2 is SVGAGI. The ends were cut back, 6 bases at V and 1 base at J, with 7 bases in the middle. The CDR3 spells CASRSISNQPQHF. In DNA, the CDR3 is TGTGCCAGCAGGAGTATCAGCAATCAGCCCCAGCATTTT.

The rearrangement uses TRBV18 and TRBJ1-4; the D gene is possibly TRBD1 (5 bases). The CDR3 runs to 13 residues. From germline, CDR1 is KGHSH and CDR2 LQKENI. V was clipped by 6 bases and J by 5 bases, with 10 bases between them. The DNA of the CDR3 is TGTGCCAGCTCCCCGACAGAGAATGAAAAACTGTTTTTT. This gives the protein CASSPTENEKLFF.

This chain uses TRBV5-1 with TRBJ2-7; possible D gene TRBD2, 5 bases. The CDR3 spans 14 residues. CDR1 is SGHRS and CDR2 is YFSETQ in the germline V gene. Trimming shortened V by 2 bases and J by 3 bases, and 12 bases separated the two germline ends. The CDR3 protein is CASSLSGRVYEQYF. The CDR3 coding sequence is TGCGCCAGCAGCTTAAGCGGACGGGTCTACGAGCAGTACTTC.

The J gene is TRBJ1-5, the V gene TRBV10-3, with D possibly being TRBD1 (6 bases). The germline gives CDR1 ENHRY, CDR2 SYGVKD. V was cut by 3 bases and J by 7 bases, with 19 bases left in between. The length of the CDR3 is 16 residues. Written as DNA, the CDR3 is TGTGCCATCAGTGATCCCAAGGGGGGGAGAGGGCAGCCCCAGCATTTT. This codes for CAISDPKGGRGQPQHF.

The rearrangement uses TRBV5-4 and TRBJ2-3, with D maybe TRBD1 (6 bases). Germline-derived CDR1 and CDR2 are SGHNT and YYREEE (reference sequence). V was pared by 4 bases and J by 2 bases, with 14 bases between. This CDR3 contains 15 residues. The CDR3 reads CASSRQAQITDTQYF. The DNA of the CDR3 is TGTGCCAGCAGCAGACAGGCGCAAATCACAGATACGCAGTATTTT.

The rearrangement uses TRBV19 and TRBJ1-1; 7 bases align to TRBD1. CDR3 length equals 16 residues. Germline V gene lookup returns CDR1 LNHDA and CDR2 SQIVND (reference sequence). The V segment lost 5 bases and the J segment 6 bases; nucleotides outside the gene matches: 15. The CDR3, as DNA: TGTGCCAGTAGTTCCCCGACAGGGACGGGTCACTCTGAAGCTTTCTTT. As protein: CASSSPTGTGHSEAFF.

This chain links TRBV29-1 with TRBJ1-1; 10 bases map to TRBD1. The germline V gene has CDR1 SQVTM and CDR2 ANQGSEA. After removal of 6 bases from V and 4 bases from J, the junction contained 17 bases not matched to a gene. The CDR3 has 17 residues. CDR3 region: CSVDLRNARTGGTEAFF. The CDR3 region has the DNA TGCAGCGTGGATTTGAGGAATGCCCGGACAGGGGGCACTGAAGCTTTCTTT.

V gene TRBV2 combines with J gene TRBJ1-1, with TRBD1 as a possible D gene (6 bases). Germline V lookup: CDR1 SNHLY, CDR2 FYNNEI. The V and J ends lost 5 bases and 0 bases respectively, with 10 bases between them. CDR3 length equals 14 residues. CDR3 in DNA: TGTGCCAGCAGTCTAACAGGGCTGAACACTGAAGCTTTCTTT. Protein: CASSLTGLNTEAFF.

This chain joins TRBV24-1 and TRBJ2-1; 8 nucleotides line up with TRBD2. The germline V gene has CDR1 KGHDR and CDR2 SFDVKD. After removal of 0 bases from V and 7 bases from J, the junction contained 7 bases not matched to a gene. This CDR3 is built from 16 residues. CDR3 in amino acids: CATSDLQIGGGNEQFF. The DNA of the CDR3 is TGTGCCACCAGTGATTTGCAAATCGGGGGGGGGAATGAGCAGTTCTTC.

The chain employs TRBV27 and TRBJ1-1; the D gene is possibly TRBD1 (5 bases). There are 14 residues in the CDR3. Germline loops: CDR1 MNHEY, CDR2 SMNVEV (reference sequence). V lost 5 bases and J lost 4, with 14 bases in between. The CDR3 bases are TGTGCCAGCAGTCTTCAGGGTAGTGGCACTGAAGCTTTCTTT. This sequence encodes CASSLQGSGTEAFF.

The V gene is TRBV5-5, the J gene TRBJ1-4; 7 bases line up with TRBD1. CDR1 and CDR2 (germline): SGHKS, YYEKEE (reference sequence). The CDR3 covers 15 residues. The V segment lost 0 bases and the J segment 8 bases; nucleotides outside the gene matches: 7. The chain's CDR3 is CASSLGQGLVEKLFF. CDR3 coding DNA: TGTGCCAGCAGCTTGGGACAGGGACTCGTCGAAAAACTGTTTTTT.

The V call is TRBV7-9, the J call TRBJ2-3, with 10 positions matching TRBD2. Germline CDR1 reads SEHNR; CDR2 reads FQNEAQ (reference sequence). This CDR3 contains 16 residues. Unmatched junction bases numbered 8, after V lost 2 bases and J lost 6 bases. CDR3 loop: CASSLRSGGARDTQYF. Here the CDR3 DNA reads TGTGCCAGCAGCTTACGGAGCGGGGGGGCCCGGGATACGCAGTATTTT.

Notes on this clone: One end of the junction does not line up with germline, which may come from a read error. This sequence joins TRBV2 and TRBJ2-7; D gene uncertain. This CDR3 has 12 residues. CDR1 is SNHLY, CDR2 FYNNEI, per germline. CDR3 amino acids: CASSEGRFEQYF. CDR3 coding DNA: TGTGCCAGCAGCGAAGGGCGGTTCGAGCAGTACTTC.

The chain joins TRBV28 to TRBJ1-1, with D maybe TRBD1 (5 bases). This CDR3 is 14 amino acids long. The germline CDR1 and CDR2 sequences are MDHEN and SYDVKM. Trimming removed 1 base from V and 5 bases from J, with 11 bases in between. The CDR3: CASSLFLSGTEAFF. In DNA form, the CDR3 reads TGTGCCAGCAGTTTATTTTTATCAGGGACTGAAGCTTTCTTT.

The CDR3 sequence is CASSLRVKGYTF. CDR3 nucleotides: TGTGCCAGCAGTTTGAGGGTTAAGGGCTACACCTTC. This rearrangement joins TRBV12-3 or TRBV12-4 to TRBJ1-2; D is undetermined. The CDR3 loop spans 12 amino acids. Deletions cut 3 bases from V and 8 bases from J, with 10 bases between.

The count of this clone is one. Here the CDR3 reads CASSPGSARSGNTIYF. For the CDR3, the DNA is TGTGCCAGCAGCCCAGGGTCCGCCCGCTCTGGAAACACCATATATTTT. The genes are TRBV7-3 and TRBJ1-3; maybe TRBD1 (5 bases). The CDR3 is made up of 16 amino acids. The V gene's germline CDR1 is SGHTA and CDR2 FQGTGA. Trimming took 5 bases from V and 0 from J, leaving 14 bases between them.

This clone has only one observation. The rearrangement links TRBV5-1 to TRBJ2-5; TRBD1 aligns across 11 bases. V dropped 3 bases and J dropped 5; count of bases not matched to a gene: 6. Germline V gene data show CDR1 as SGHRS and CDR2 as YFSETQ. The length of the CDR3 is 15 residues. CDR3 region: CASSSAGTGGETQYF. The CDR3 DNA reads TGCGCCAGCAGCTCAGCCGGGACAGGGGGGGAGACCCAGTACTTC.